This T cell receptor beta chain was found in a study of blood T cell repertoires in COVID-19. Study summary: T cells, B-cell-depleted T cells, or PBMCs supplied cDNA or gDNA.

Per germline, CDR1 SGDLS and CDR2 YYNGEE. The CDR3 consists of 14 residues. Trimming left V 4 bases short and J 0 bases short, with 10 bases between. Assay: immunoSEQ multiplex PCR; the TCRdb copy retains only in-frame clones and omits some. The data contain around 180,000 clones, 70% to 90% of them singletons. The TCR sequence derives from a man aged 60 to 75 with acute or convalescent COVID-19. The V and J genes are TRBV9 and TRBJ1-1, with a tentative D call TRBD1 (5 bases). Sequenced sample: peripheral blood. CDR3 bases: TGTGCCAGCAGCCAGGGTATGATGAACACTGAAGCTTTCTTT. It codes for CASSQGMMNTEAFF.